This is a list of T cell receptor beta chains from one sample in a study of blood T cell repertoires in COVID-19. TCRdb keeps only in-frame clones here, not all; method: immunoSEQ multiplex PCR. The sample consists of approximately 68,000 clones, just over 85% of them appearing once. Material: peripheral blood. All receptors come from a man in his 70s with active or convalescent COVID-19. Each CDR3 is given with its conserved first and last residue. A D gene is named only where the DNA matches it firmly. Expanded clones get a size class; other rows say once, few or many, or leave the size out.

>TRBV27|TRBJ1-6|-|-
TGTGCCAGCAGTTTGATGCGACATATGATTTCACCCCTCCACTTT
CASSLMRHMISPLHF
>TRBV19|TRBJ1-5|-|TRBD1
TGTGCCACACACAAAACAGGGGGTAGCAATCAGCCCCAGCATTTT
CATHKTGGSNQPQHF
>TRBV12-3/TRBV12-4|TRBJ2-7|-|TRBD2
TGTGCCAGCAGTTTGGGAGGGTCGGGCGAGCAGTACTTC
CASSLGGSGEQYF
>TRBV19|TRBJ2-6|-|-
TGTGCCAGTAGTATCAACCCAGGGGTTGGGGCCAACGTCCTGACTTTC
CASSINPGVGANVLTF
>TRBV30|TRBJ1-2|once|-
TGTGCCTGGAGATTTGCAGCTAACTATGGCTACACCTTC
CAWRFAANYGYTF
>TRBV30|TRBJ1-6|-|-
TGTGCCTGGAGGACAGCCTCTTATAATTCACCCCTCCACTTT
CAWRTASYNSPLHF
>TRBV11-2|TRBJ2-7|-|TRBD1
TGTGCCAGCAGCTCCCCGGACAGGGTCTACGAGCAGTACTTC
CASSSPDRVYEQYF
>TRBV6-5|TRBJ2-5|-|-
TGTGCCAGCAGTTACTTCGACACTAGGGAAGAGACCCAGTACTTC
CASSYFDTREETQYF
>TRBV28|TRBJ1-5|-|TRBD1
TGTGCCAGCAGGCCGGGACAGGGGGATAATCAGCCCCAGCATTTT
CASRPGQGDNQPQHF
>TRBV6-5|TRBJ1-2|-|-
TGTGCCAGCAGTTACAAGGGGAATTCCTTCTATGGCTACACCTTC
CASSYKGNSFYGYTF
>TRBV28|TRBJ1-2|-|TRBD1
TGTGCCAGCACAACAGGGACAGGGATCGGAAATTACTATGGCTACACCTTC
CASTTGTGIGNYYGYTF
>TRBV6-5|TRBJ1-6|-|TRBD1
TGTGCCAGCAGTTACCGGGACAGTTATTCACCCCTCCACTTT
CASSYRDSYSPLHF
>TRBV28|TRBJ2-5|-|-
TGTGCCAGCAGTTTATCCTTAGCGACCCAGTACTTC
CASSLSLATQYF
>TRBV6-5|TRBJ1-3|-|-
TGTGCCAGCAGTTACTTTAACCAGGCTGGAAACACCATATATTTT
CASSYFNQAGNTIYF
>TRBV6-2/TRBV6-3|TRBJ2-1|-|TRBD2
TGTGCCAGCAGTTATAGTCCTAGCGGGCGTCTCCATGAGCAGTTCTTC
CASSYSPSGRLHEQFF
>TRBV18|TRBJ1-3|-|-
TGTGCCAGCTCACCACTAACAGACAACGGAAACACCATATATTTT
CASSPLTDNGNTIYF
>TRBV6-1|TRBJ2-2|-|TRBD2
TGTGCCAGCAGTGAGAGCGGGAGAATCACCGGGGAGCTGTTTTTT
CASSESGRITGELFF
>TRBV4-1|TRBJ2-7|-|-
TGCGCCAGCAGCCAAGTGTTGGGTCGGAGCTCCTACGAGCAGTACTTC
CASSQVLGRSSYEQYF
>TRBV28|TRBJ2-1|-|TRBD2
TGTGCCACCCGGAGTAGGCGGGGGGACAATGAGCAGTTCTTC
CATRSRRGDNEQFF
>TRBV28|TRBJ2-7|-|-
TGTGCCGGGAGTAGCGGTCCACCGTACTCCTACGAGCAGTACTTC
CAGSSGPPYSYEQYF
>TRBV5-4|TRBJ2-5|-|-
TGTGCCAGCAGCTTGGCCGGCAGGGGTCAAGAGACCCAGTACTTC
CASSLAGRGQETQYF
>TRBV7-2|TRBJ2-1|-|TRBD2
TGTGCCAGCAGCCCGGGACTAGACCTCGCGAGGAATGAGCAGTTCTTC
CASSPGLDLARNEQFF
>TRBV3-1/TRBV3-2|TRBJ1-3|-|-
TGTGCCAGCAGCCAAGGGTGGACAGTCTCTGGAAACACCATATATTTT
CASSQGWTVSGNTIYF
>TRBV5-1|TRBJ1-2|-|TRBD1
TGCGCAAGCGGTCAGACAGGGCGTTTTAACTATGGCTACACCTTC
CASGQTGRFNYGYTF
>TRBV27|TRBJ2-5|-|-
TGTGCCAGCCGACAGGGACTGGAGACCCAGTACTTC
CASRQGLETQYF
>TRBV7-2|TRBJ1-2|-|-
TGTGCCAGTAATCCGAGGGAAGGATTCAACTATGGCTACACCTTC
CASNPREGFNYGYTF
>TRBV11-2|TRBJ2-3|-|-
TGTGCCAGCAGCTTAGCGGTGGATACGCAGTATTTT
CASSLAVDTQYF
>TRBV6-5|TRBJ1-5|-|-
TGTGCCACCTCCGCGACAGTCAATCAGCCCCAGCATTTT
CATSATVNQPQHF
>TRBV5-1|TRBJ2-2|-|-
TGCGCCAGCAGCCCCCCGGGGGCCGGGGAGCTGTTTTTT
CASSPPGAGELFF
>TRBV3-1/TRBV3-2|TRBJ2-3|once|-
TGTGCCAGCAGCCACTCTAGCACAGATACGCAGTATTTT
CASSHSSTDTQYF
>TRBV20-1|TRBJ2-1|once|TRBD1
TGCAGTGCGAGTTCCGGGACAGGAGGATACAATGAGCAGTTCTTC
CSASSGTGGYNEQFF
>TRBV5-6|TRBJ2-2|-|TRBD2
TGTGCCAGCAGCTTGGTCGGCGGGAGGATGAGCGGGGAGCTGTTTTTT
CASSLVGGRMSGELFF
>TRBV7-2|TRBJ2-7|-|TRBD2
TGTGCCAGCAGTTCCAGGACTAGCGCCGTTCGGGCCTACGAGCAGTACTTC
CASSSRTSAVRAYEQYF
>TRBV12-3/TRBV12-4|TRBJ1-2|-|-
TGTGCCAGCAGTTTATCGGGTGGCTACACCTTC
CASSLSGGYTF
>TRBV7-2|TRBJ2-5|-|TRBD1
TGTGCCAGCAGCAACCCAACAGGGGGCAGGGAGACCCAGTACTTC
CASSNPTGGRETQYF
>TRBV18|TRBJ1-1|-|TRBD1
TGTGCCAGCAAGCTGTTGACAGGGGCGAACACTGAAGCTTTCTTT
CASKLLTGANTEAFF
>TRBV19|TRBJ2-5|-|TRBD1
TGTGCCAGTAGTATGGGACAGCAAGAGACCCAGTACTTC
CASSMGQQETQYF
>TRBV2|TRBJ2-7|-|-
TGTGCCAGCAGTGAAGCTGGCGTCGGGGGCGAGCAGTACTTC
CASSEAGVGGEQYF
>TRBV5-1|TRBJ1-2|-|TRBD1
TGCGCCAGCAGCTTGTCGGGACAGGGCCCTGGCTACACCTTC
CASSLSGQGPGYTF
>TRBV24-1|TRBJ2-1|-|-
TGTGCCACCAGTGAACCGGGACTTCTCAATGAGCAGTTCTTC
CATSEPGLLNEQFF
>TRBV7-2|TRBJ2-3|-|-
TGTGCCAGCAGCCTCCTTACTAGCACAGATACGCAGTATTTT
CASSLLTSTDTQYF
>TRBV19|TRBJ1-6|-|-
TGTGCCAGTAGCAACCCAGGGGTTTCACCCCTCCACTTT
CASSNPGVSPLHF
>TRBV5-6|TRBJ1-1|-|-
TGTGCCAGCAGCCCCCGGAGTAGGAACGAATACACTGAAGCTTTCTTT
CASSPRSRNEYTEAFF
>TRBV5-1|TRBJ2-2|-|-
TGCGCCAGCAGCTTGGACGGCGGAGCGAACACCGGGGAGCTGTTTTTT
CASSLDGGANTGELFF
>TRBV19|TRBJ1-1|-|TRBD1
TGTGCCAGTAGGGACAGGGGAGGGCCTGAAGCTTTCTTT
CASRDRGGPEAFF
>TRBV5-5|TRBJ1-1|-|-
TGTGCCAGCACCCGGGGAGGAGGCTTGGACACTGAAGCTTTCTTT
CASTRGGGLDTEAFF
>TRBV6-1|TRBJ2-7|-|TRBD1
TGTGCCAGCAGTCCACGACAGGGGGCCTACGAGCAGTACTTC
CASSPRQGAYEQYF
>TRBV7-9|TRBJ2-2|-|-
TGTGCCAGCAGCACCCGGATTGGGCGGAGGATCAACACCGGGGAGCTGTTTTTT
CASSTRIGRRINTGELFF
>TRBV9|TRBJ2-7|-|TRBD1
TGTGCCAGCAGCACAGGACAGGGGAGCTCCTACGAGCAGTACTTC
CASSTGQGSSYEQYF
>TRBV28|TRBJ2-1|-|-
TGTGCCAGCATGAGAATGAGCAATGAGCAGTTCTTC
CASMRMSNEQFF
>TRBV5-1|TRBJ2-1|-|TRBD1
TGCGCCAGCAGCTTGGGGGGCGGACAGGGGCTTAATGAGCAGTTCTTC
CASSLGGGQGLNEQFF